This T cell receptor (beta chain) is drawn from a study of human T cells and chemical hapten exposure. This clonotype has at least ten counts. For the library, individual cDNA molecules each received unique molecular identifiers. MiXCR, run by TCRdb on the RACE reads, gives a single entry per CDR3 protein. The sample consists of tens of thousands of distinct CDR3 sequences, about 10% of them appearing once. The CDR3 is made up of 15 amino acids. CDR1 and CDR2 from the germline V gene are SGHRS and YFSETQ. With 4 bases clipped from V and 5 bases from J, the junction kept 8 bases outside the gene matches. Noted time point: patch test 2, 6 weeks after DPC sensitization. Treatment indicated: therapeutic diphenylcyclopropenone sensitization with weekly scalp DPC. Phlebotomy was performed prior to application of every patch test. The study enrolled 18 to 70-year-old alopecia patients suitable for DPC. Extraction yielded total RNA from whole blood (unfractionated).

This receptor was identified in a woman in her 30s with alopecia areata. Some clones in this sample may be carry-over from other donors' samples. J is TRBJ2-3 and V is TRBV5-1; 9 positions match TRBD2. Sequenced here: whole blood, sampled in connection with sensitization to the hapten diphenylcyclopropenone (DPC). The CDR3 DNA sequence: TGCGCCAGCAGCAGCCTGGGACTAGCCAAAGATACGCAGTATTTT. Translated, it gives CASSSLGLAKDTQYF.